This entry concerns a single T cell receptor beta chain. This clonotype was seen at least ten times. Which antigen it targets is not known. No clone much larger than this one lies a single base away; base qualities are absent. Ophthalmopathy patients had moderately to severely active disease, with a Clinical Activity Score of 3 or more, a NOSPECS grade of 4 or more, and a disease duration of less than 3 months. The study excluded patients with uncontrolled infections, other autoimmune diseases, pregnancy or lactation. Diagnoses were established on the basis of clinical symptoms, serum thyroxine and TRAb, thyroid ultrasound, and orbital computed tomography. PBMCs were separated from under 11 ml of fresh peripheral blood using Ficoll-Paque density gradient centrifugation. Total RNA was extracted with Trizol reagent, and quality was checked on an Agilent 2100 Bioanalyzer. This sample is drawn from a study of T cells in Graves' hyperthyroidism and ophthalmopathy (dated by TCRdb to between 2018 and 2021). With regard to the full study: Peripheral blood samples were taken at the time of initial diagnosis, prior to any treatment. Thyroid tissue and blood T-cell repertoires from six or seven Graves' hyperthyroidism patients were also compared in the study. TCR V-J signatures able to tell the groups apart were searched for in a discovery cohort of 90 to 100 patients, of whom approximately 40 had Graves' ophthalmopathy and some 60 had stable Graves' hyperthyroidism. According to the paper, TCR Vbeta CDR3 sequencing was carried out on about 140 peripheral blood samples, which came from 40 to 45 ophthalmopathy, around 74 hyperthyroidism and some 17 progressor patients. The roughly 100 discovery patients were randomly divided into training and test sets at a 7:3 ratio. Once sampling was done, hyperthyroidism patients were given methimazole at a starting dose of 30 mg daily, whereas ophthalmopathy patients were given high-dose intravenous methylprednisolone. Prospective prediction of ophthalmopathy was tested in an independent validation cohort of 18 to 20 hyperthyroidism patients and around 16 patients who later progressed to ophthalmopathy.

What the work shows at the level of the full study, not this receptor alone: Sample size was not statistically predetermined, and investigators were not blinded to group allocation. A model built on a 13 V-J signature distinguished ophthalmopathy from stable hyperthyroidism, reaching roughly 88% sensitivity and about 81% specificity in cross-validation and 80%/75% in testing. In validation, progression to ophthalmopathy was predicted by the model with around 70% sensitivity and 72.22% specificity, a median of 6.5 months before onset. Most expanded thyroid clonotypes (frequency above 0.001) were also found in blood, which suggests that blood repertoires may mirror thyroid immune responses.

Amplification of TCR beta CDR3 regions was carried out from RNA transcripts. The TCR CDR3 was subjected to a first round of RT-PCR using the HTBI primer set and the Qiagen OneStep RT-PCR kit. A second multiplex PCR round built the libraries, followed by size selection and purification. The libraries were sequenced on an Illumina HiSeq2000 using paired-end 100 bp reads. In the original analysis: SOAPnuke was used to process the raw data, with reads discarded if the reads contained adapters or uncalled bases, had a mean Phred below 15, or lacked an exact constant-primer or identifier match. High-quality paired reads were merged using COPE v1.2.5, and each unique nucleotide sequence was defined as a clonotype. MiTCR v1.1 was used to align clonotypes to the IMGT TRBV, TRBD and TRBJ reference segments. Only V-J combinations with frequency above 0.0001, covering 99% to 99.2% of repertoires, were analysed. The TCS score was defined as F50 (clonal expansion) divided by E x V (chaos), with BLOSUM62-based TCRdist calculated between CDR3 peptides within each V-J. Welch's t-statistics and random forest reduced some 510 V-J features to 13, which were used in a naive Bayes classifier (R e1071). The public sequencing data were trimmed at Q25 with fastp and processed into clonotypes with MiXCR by TCRdb, which kept only in-frame beta chains. Every entry covers one CDR3 protein and lists the most common genes and DNA from its rows. The V and J calls shown here were made by TCRdb, not taken from the authors' results. Recorded for this sample are hundreds of thousands of distinct CDR3 sequences; around 16% of them occurred a single time. The ten largest clones take up roughly 3.3% of the sample.

According to the germline V gene, CDR1 reads SGHRS and CDR2 reads YFSETQ. The CDR3 sequence holds 15 residues, the cysteine and phenylalanine included. Only CDR3 DNA remains: 45 bases, in frame from the first base. V trim: 4 bases; J trim: 6 bases; unmatched bases: 10. Sequencing was done on a sample of blood. This TCR derives from a middle-aged woman with Graves' ophthalmopathy. The V and J genes are TRBV5-1 and TRBJ2-1; 7 bases in between match TRBD1. The sequenced DNA is TGCGCCAGCAGCGCAACAGGGGCCCCAGTCAATGAGCAGTTCTTC. Protein translation: CASSATGAPVNEQFF.